Below, 5 T cell receptor beta chains from the same sample are listed, as sequenced in a study of blood T cell repertoires in COVID-19. The table came from immunoSEQ multiplex PCR; TCRdb's copy has only in-frame clones and leaves some out. The top ten hold approximately 2.4% of the sample, which has 150,000 to 200,000 clones, 80% to 85% seen once. Material: peripheral blood. The receptor source for this set is a human donor with acute or convalescent COVID-19. The donor label of this sample is uncertain.

The genes are TRBV19 and TRBJ2-1; TRBD2 might be the D (6 bases). V was clipped by 4 bases and J by 7 bases, with 14 bases between them. CDR1 and CDR2 from the germline V gene are LNHDA and SQIVND (reference sequence). The CDR3 extends over 14 amino acids. CDR3 loop: CASSNSGLGNEQFF. The CDR3 nucleotides read TGTGCCAGTAGTAATAGCGGCCTTGGAAATGAGCAGTTCTTC.

V usage is TRBV15 and J usage is TRBJ1-5; the match to TRBD1 covers 7 bases. J was trimmed by 3 bases and V by 3 bases; bases with no gene match: 5. Germline V CDR1 and CDR2: LNHNV, YYDKDF (reference sequence). The CDR3 consists of 15 residues. CDR3 amino acids: CATSSLDRDNQPQHF. In DNA form, the CDR3 reads TGTGCCACCAGCAGCCTAGACAGGGACAATCAGCCCCAGCATTTT.

This clone was seen a handful of times. The chain carries TRBV18 and TRBJ2-7; D is unresolved. The ends were cut back, 6 bases at V and 3 bases at J, with 18 bases in the middle. CDR3 size: 15 residues. Germline V gives CDR1 KGHSH, CDR2 LQKENI. DNA for the CDR3: TGTGCCAGCTCTGCGGCGGTGGGTAAAGACTACGAGCAGTACTTC. This encodes CASSAAVGKDYEQYF.

The chain is built from TRBV5-1 and TRBJ1-6; no reliable D call. The CDR3 totals 13 residues. The germline CDR1 and CDR2 sequences are SGHRS and YFSETQ. V dropped 0 bases and J dropped 11 bases, with 9 bases sitting between them. The CDR3 nucleotides are TGCGCCAGCAGCTTGGACCCGAGGCCACCCCTCCACTTT. Translating it yields CASSLDPRPPLHF.

This rearrangement joins TRBV2 to TRBJ2-7, with 11 bases identical to TRBD1. Germline assignment: CDR1 SNHLY and CDR2 FYNNEI. Germline trimming cut 6 bases from V and 4 bases from J; bases unmatched to any gene: 2. The CDR3 length is 13 residues. The DNA for the CDR3 is TGTGCCAGCAGGGACAGGGGGCTGTACGAGCAGTACTTC. Encoded protein: CASRDRGLYEQYF.